A single sample gave rise to the 29 T cell receptor beta chains below, sequenced in a study of graft-versus-host responses after intestinal transplantation. Only in-frame clones appear in the TCRdb table, and some are missing; sequencing was by immunoSEQ multiplex PCR. The data contain 90,000 to 120,000 clones, approximately 88% of them singletons. No antigen is known for these receptors. Sample: unstimulated CD4+ T cells sorted from spleen or lymph node cells, taken before transplant. Receptors originate from a human donor who was the organ donor for an intestinal transplant.

The chain uses TRBV11-3 and TRBJ2-7; maybe TRBD2 (5 bases). Germline V gene sequence: CDR1 SGHNT, CDR2 YENEEA. The V end was cut by 3 bases, the J end by 6 bases, with 6 bases between. The CDR3 is made up of 11 amino acids. CDR3 bases: TGTGCCAGCAGCTTCCGGGGCGAGCAGTACTTC. It translates to CASSFRGEQYF.

The chain couples TRBV18 to TRBJ2-7; a weak D match, TRBD2 (5 bases). This CDR3 region has 13 residues. Germline V gene lookup returns CDR1 KGHSH and CDR2 LQKENI. The V end lost 5 bases, the J end lost 2 bases, and 10 bases lay between the germline ends. The DNA of the CDR3 is TGTGCCAGCTCATCAGAGAGGGCCTACGAGCAGTACTTC. Translated: CASSSERAYEQYF.

The chain carries TRBV18 and TRBJ2-6; D not resolved. The CDR3 totals 16 residues. The V end was cut by 6 bases, the J end by 0 bases, with 12 bases between. CDR1 and CDR2 from the germline V gene are KGHSH and LQKENI. The CDR3 protein is CASSQQAYSGANVLTF. In DNA form, the CDR3 reads TGTGCCAGCTCGCAACAAGCTTACTCTGGGGCCAACGTCCTGACTTTC.

V usage is TRBV7-9 and J usage is TRBJ1-1; 7 nucleotides agree with TRBD1. J was trimmed by 4 bases and V by 2 bases; bases with no gene match: 10. Per germline, CDR1 SEHNR and CDR2 FQNEAQ (reference sequence). The CDR3 has 16 amino acids. CDR3 bases: TGTGCCAGCAGCTTATTTGATCGGACAGGTGTCACTGAAGCTTTCTTT. Translating it yields CASSLFDRTGVTEAFF.

The V and J genes are TRBV18 and TRBJ2-7; 7 bases fit TRBD2. Germline V gene lookup returns CDR1 KGHSH and CDR2 LQKENI. V dropped 8 bases and J dropped 6; count of bases not matched to a gene: 16. This CDR3 region has 15 residues. In nucleotides, the CDR3 is TGTGCCAGCACAGAGAGACTAGCAGGAACGGGCGAGCAGTACTTC. It specifies CASTERLAGTGEQYF. The variable domain in full, with the rest retrieved from reference TRBV18 and TRBJ2-7, is NAGVMQNPRHLVRRRGQEARLRCSPMKGHSHVYWYRQLPEEGLKFMVYLQKENIIDESGMPKERFSAEFPKEGPSILRIQQVVRGDSAAYFCASTERLAGTGEQYFGPGTRLTVT.

The gene calls are TRBV7-9 and TRBJ1-6, with a weak D call TRBD1 (6 bases). The germline V and J ends were trimmed by 0 bases and 10 bases, with 10 bases remaining between them. CDR1 and CDR2 (germline): SEHNR, FQNEAQ (reference sequence). The CDR3 covers 14 residues. CDR3: CASSLAGGRSPLHF. In nucleotides, the CDR3 is TGTGCCAGCAGCTTAGCAGGGGGACGGTCACCCCTCCACTTT.

This rearrangement joins TRBV28 to TRBJ1-5; TRBD1 aligns across 9 bases. Losses at the gene ends were 5 bases for V and 6 bases for J; bases not matched to a gene: 11. The germline CDR1 and CDR2 sequences are MDHEN and SYDVKM. CDR3 length: 16 residues. CDR3 sequence: CASSPMGTGRGQPQHF. The DNA of the CDR3 is TGTGCCAGCAGTCCCATGGGGACAGGGCGCGGTCAGCCCCAGCATTTT.

For this clone: In the same sample, other DNA sequences code for this CDR3. This chain joins TRBV7-8 and TRBJ1-3, with D possibly being TRBD1 (5 bases). From germline, CDR1 is SGHVS and CDR2 FQNEAQ. The CDR3 loop spans 16 amino acids. V gave up 0 bases and J gave up 0 bases, with 9 bases separating them. CDR3 DNA sequence: TGTGCCAGCAGCTTAGCGCCAGGGACCTCTGGAAACACCATATATTTT. It yields the protein CASSLAPGTSGNTIYF.

J is TRBJ2-3 and V is TRBV19; 7 nucleotides line up with TRBD1. Germline lookup yields CDR1 LNHDA and CDR2 SQIVND (reference sequence). The CDR3 is 16 amino acids. V was pared by 7 bases and J by 4 bases, with 14 bases of the junction left unmatched. The CDR3 region is CASIARGTVGPDTQYF. In DNA form, the CDR3 reads TGTGCCAGTATCGCTAGGGGGACAGTTGGTCCAGATACGCAGTATTTT.

The chain carries TRBV11-2 and TRBJ2-1; D remains unclear. Trimming stripped 5 bases from V and 2 bases from J, with 13 bases between. Germline CDR1 reads SGHAT; CDR2 reads FQNNGV. This CDR3 has 15 residues. The CDR3 bases are TGTGCCAGCAGCCCCCTAGGCCAGGCCTACAATGAGCAGTTCTTC. It codes for CASSPLGQAYNEQFF.

This chain uses TRBV6-5 with TRBJ1-5; the D is unclear. V was clipped by 5 bases and J by 6 bases, with 8 bases between them. From germline, CDR1 is MNHEY and CDR2 SVGAGI. There are 12 residues in the CDR3. The CDR3 region is CASSEGFQPQHF. As DNA, the CDR3 is TGTGCCAGCAGTGAAGGTTTTCAGCCCCAGCATTTT.

The chain has TRBV11-3 and TRBJ2-7, with D unclear. This CDR3 has 13 amino acids. Germline CDR1 is SGHNT and CDR2 is YENEEA. Trimming stripped 5 bases from V and 3 bases from J, with 11 bases between. CDR3 in DNA: TGTGCCAGCAGCCTGGAACCGATCTACGAGCAGTACTTC. Protein sequence: CASSLEPIYEQYF.

The CDR3 DNA reads TGCGCCAGCAGCTTGGTGGGTAGCGGGCGAAACTACAATGAGCAGTTCTTC. Translating it yields CASSLVGSGRNYNEQFF. The V and J genes are TRBV5-1 and TRBJ2-1; the match to TRBD2 covers 7 bases. The V gene's germline CDR1 is SGHRS and CDR2 YFSETQ. CDR3 size: 17 residues. V was pared by 0 bases and J by 3 bases, with 9 bases of the junction left unmatched.

The chain has TRBV7-9 and TRBJ1-2, with D maybe TRBD1 (6 bases). Germline V gene lookup returns CDR1 SEHNR and CDR2 FQNEAQ (reference sequence). The CDR3 is made up of 15 amino acids. The ends were cut back, 4 bases at V and 3 bases at J, with 15 bases in the middle. In DNA, the CDR3 is TGTGCCAGCAGCTCGAACTTCAGGGGTGACTATGGCTACACCTTC. It yields the protein CASSSNFRGDYGYTF.

The rearrangement links TRBV6-6 to TRBJ1-5; perhaps TRBD1 as D (5 bases). The CDR3 extends over 15 amino acids. CDR1 MNHNY and CDR2 SVGAGI come from the germline V gene (reference sequence). Trimming removed 5 bases at V and 7 bases at J, with 18 bases between. The CDR3 DNA reads TGTGCCAGCAGTCCTTTGGGGCAGAGAACACAGCCCCAGCATTTT. Residues: CASSPLGQRTQPQHF.

This chain links TRBV18 with TRBJ2-7; TRBD1 agrees at 7 bases. V lost 8 bases, J lost 2 bases, and 3 bases stayed unmatched. The CDR3 has 12 amino acids. Germline assignment: CDR1 KGHSH and CDR2 LQKENI. The CDR3 sequence is CASKGTAYEQYF. CDR3 DNA: TGTGCCAGCAAGGGGACAGCCTACGAGCAGTACTTC. Drawing the rest from reference TRBV18 and TRBJ2-7, the complete variable domain is NAGVMQNPRHLVRRRGQEARLRCSPMKGHSHVYWYRQLPEEGLKFMVYLQKENIIDESGMPKERFSAEFPKEGPSILRIQQVVRGDSAAYFCASKGTAYEQYFGPGTRLTVT.

J is TRBJ1-4 and V is TRBV5-1, with 7 bases that match TRBD1. Germline-derived CDR1 and CDR2 are SGHRS and YFSETQ. This CDR3 contains 15 residues. V gave up 4 bases and J gave up 6 bases; unmatched junction bases: 9. The CDR3 region has the DNA TGCGCCAGCAGCAACCAGGGGGAGGGGTATGAAAAACTGTTTTTT. As protein: CASSNQGEGYEKLFF.

This rearrangement joins TRBV2 to TRBJ2-5, with 9 bases aligning to TRBD1. Looked up from germline, CDR1 is SNHLY and CDR2 is FYNNEI. The CDR3 covers 13 residues. The V segment lost 6 bases and the J segment 5 bases; nucleotides outside the gene matches: 4. CDR3: CASRLDRGETQYF. The CDR3, as DNA: TGTGCCAGCAGGTTGGACAGGGGCGAGACCCAGTACTTC.

The rearrangement uses TRBV28 and TRBJ1-1; D remains ambiguous. CDR1 and CDR2 from the germline V gene are MDHEN and SYDVKM. V dropped 2 bases and J dropped 9 bases, with 10 bases sitting between them. The CDR3 runs 12 residues. CDR3 bases: TGTGCCAGCAGTTTAGCCTCGAGCCAAGCTTTCTTT. This codes for CASSLASSQAFF.

This chain uses TRBV5-1 with TRBJ2-7; 9 bases line up with TRBD2. The V and J ends lost 0 bases and 3 bases, in that order; junction bases with no gene match: 13. The germline V gene has CDR1 SGHRS and CDR2 YFSETQ. The length of the CDR3 is 18 residues. Here the CDR3 DNA reads TGCGCCAGCAGCTTGGCTGCGACTAGCGGATTCATCGGCTACGAGCAGTACTTC. This codes for CASSLAATSGFIGYEQYF. The variable domain in full, completed from reference TRBV5-1 and TRBJ2-7, reads KAGVTQTPRYLIKTRGQQVTLSCSPISGHRSVSWYQQTPGQGLQFLFEYFSETQRNKGNFPGRFSGRQFSNSRSEMNVSTLELGDSALYLCASSLAATSGFIGYEQYFGPGTRLTVT.

The chain links TRBV19 to TRBJ2-5, with 8 bases that match TRBD2. Germline lookup yields CDR1 LNHDA and CDR2 SQIVND (reference sequence). With 2 bases clipped from V and 5 bases from J, the junction kept 7 bases outside the gene matches. The CDR3 has 15 residues. The CDR3 loop reads CASSIPGGASETQYF. In nucleotides, the CDR3 is TGTGCCAGTAGTATACCGGGGGGGGCCAGTGAGACCCAGTACTTC. The whole variable domain, remainder taken from reference TRBV19 and TRBJ2-5, is DGGITQSPKYLFRKEGQNVTLSCEQNLNHDAMYWYRQDPGQGLRLIYYSQIVNDFQKGDIAEGYSVSREKKESFPLTVTSAQKNPTAFYLCASSIPGGASETQYFGPGTRLLVL.

In nucleotides, the CDR3 is TGCAGCGTTGCACAGGGGGTTCAAGAGACCCAGTACTTC. Amino acid sequence: CSVAQGVQETQYF. The chain joins TRBV29-1 to TRBJ2-5, with TRBD1 identical over 8 bases. The CDR3 extends over 13 amino acids. Trimming at V came to 4 bases and at J to 2 bases, leaving 3 bases not matched to a gene. Germline V lookup: CDR1 SQVTM, CDR2 ANQGSEA.

The gene calls are TRBV9 and TRBJ2-7, with 11 positions matching TRBD1. V lost 2 bases, J lost 3 bases, and 4 bases stayed unmatched. The CDR3 consists of 15 residues. The germline CDR1 and CDR2 sequences are SGDLS and YYNGEE. CDR3: CASSVTGTGGYEQYF. CDR3 coding DNA: TGTGCCAGCAGCGTCACCGGGACAGGGGGCTACGAGCAGTACTTC.

The chain has TRBV7-2 and TRBJ1-1; perhaps TRBD1 as D (6 bases). The CDR3 is 15 amino acids. Deletions cut 4 bases from V and 0 bases from J, with 12 bases between. Germline-derived CDR1 and CDR2 are SGHTA and FQGNSA. The CDR3 DNA is TGTGCCAGCAGCTCCGGACAGTTCATGAACACTGAAGCTTTCTTT. Translated, it gives CASSSGQFMNTEAFF.

This clone was detected only once. This chain uses TRBV19 with TRBJ1-6, with TRBD1 identical over 9 bases. The V gene end was trimmed by 6 bases and the J gene end by 7 bases; junction bases not matched to a gene: 4. Germline values: CDR1 LNHDA, CDR2 SQIVND (reference sequence). The CDR3 runs to 14 residues. Here the CDR3 DNA reads TGTGCCAGTAGGGGGACAGGGCTCAATTCACCCCTCCACTTT. As protein: CASRGTGLNSPLHF. Using reference TRBV19 and TRBJ1-6 for the parts outside the CDR3, the full variable domain is DGGITQSPKYLFRKEGQNVTLSCEQNLNHDAMYWYRQDPGQGLRLIYYSQIVNDFQKGDIAEGYSVSREKKESFPLTVTSAQKNPTAFYLCASRGTGLNSPLHFGNGTRLTVT.

This clone came up a few times. This chain links TRBV9 with TRBJ1-1, with D perhaps TRBD1 (5 bases). V gave up 4 bases and J gave up 8 bases, with 18 bases separating them. The germline CDR1 and CDR2 sequences are SGDLS and YYNGEE. The CDR3 length is 14 residues. CDR3 sequence (DNA): TGTGCCAGCAGCCCTCGGGAGGGGCAGGAAGAAGCTTTCTTT. Protein: CASSPREGQEEAFF.

The rearrangement uses TRBV7-7 and TRBJ2-6, with D maybe TRBD1 (5 bases). Germline loops: CDR1 SSHAT, CDR2 FNYEAQ (reference sequence). CDR3 length equals 14 residues. Trimming removed 5 bases from V and 1 base from J, with 6 bases in between. The CDR3 sequence is CASSPGSGANVLTF. The CDR3 DNA reads TGTGCCAGCAGCCCAGGGTCTGGGGCCAACGTCCTGACTTTC.

This chain uses TRBV6-5 with TRBJ2-7; maybe TRBD2 (6 bases). Germline assignment: CDR1 MNHEY and CDR2 SVGAGI. Trimming stripped 0 bases from V and 2 bases from J, with 11 bases between. The CDR3 consists of 15 residues. The CDR3 reads CASSYSSAGTYEQYF. Written as DNA, the CDR3 is TGTGCCAGCAGTTACTCCTCCGCGGGAACCTACGAGCAGTACTTC.

The V and J genes are TRBV5-4 and TRBJ1-1; the D gene is possibly TRBD1 (5 bases). The ends were cut back, 3 bases at V and 0 bases at J, with 15 bases in the middle. This CDR3 has 16 residues. Looked up from germline, CDR1 is SGHNT and CDR2 is YYREEE (reference sequence). CDR3 DNA: TGTGCCAGCAGCTGGGGACGGTTGCTCATGAACACTGAAGCTTTCTTT. It translates to CASSWGRLLMNTEAFF. The full variable domain, completed using reference TRBV5-4 and TRBJ1-1, is ETGVTQSPTHLIKTRGQQVTLRCSSQSGHNTVSWYQQALGQGPQFIFQYYREEENGRGNFPPRFSGLQFPNYSSELNVNALELDDSALYLCASSWGRLLMNTEAFFGQGTRLTVV.